The 19 T cell receptor beta chains listed next were all sequenced from one sample in a study of blood T cells in healthy people across ages. A second PCR, run for roughly 7 to 12 cycles, used a sample-barcoded 5' primer plus a J-beta primer mix. Each CDR3 protein is one row after TCRdb ran MiXCR on the 5' RACE reads. The sample holds roughly 1,800,000 distinct CDR3 sequences, around half seen once. The sequenced sample was blood. The source of these receptors is a woman between 35 and 50 years old in good health.

V and J are TRBV19 and TRBJ2-5, with D possibly matching TRBD2 (6 bases). V was pared by 5 bases and J by 11 bases, with 15 bases between. CDR3 length: 12 amino acids. The germline V gene has CDR1 LNHDA and CDR2 SQIVND (reference sequence). CDR3 residues: CASSAGHNEQYF. CDR3 coding DNA: TGTGCCAGTAGTGCGGGGCACAATGAGCAGTACTTC.

This sequence joins TRBV20-1 and TRBJ1-5; TRBD1 aligns across 10 bases. Germline CDR1 and CDR2: DFQATT and SNEGSKA (reference sequence). J lost 4 bases, V lost 4 bases, and 10 bases had no gene match. The CDR3 extends over 16 amino acids. CDR3 region: CSAKGQGVLGNQPQHF. The CDR3 bases are TGCAGTGCTAAAGGACAGGGGGTTTTGGGGAATCAGCCCCAGCATTTT.

The chain has TRBV5-1 and TRBJ2-5; D tentatively fits TRBD1 or TRBD2 (5 bases each). Trimming took off 3 bases at V and 1 base at J, with 22 bases between the two ends. Germline CDR1 SGHRS, CDR2 YFSETQ. The CDR3 runs to 18 residues. The CDR3 nucleotides are TGCGCCAGCAGCTCTCCACTCGGGGTTCCCGGGGCCCAAGAGACCCAGTACTTC. Amino acid sequence: CASSSPLGVPGAQETQYF.

The chain employs TRBV5-1 and TRBJ2-7; no firm D call. Germline-derived CDR1 and CDR2 are SGHRS and YFSETQ. V lost 1 base to trimming and J lost 2 bases, with 16 bases between them. This CDR3 contains 16 residues. Here the CDR3 DNA reads TGCGCCAGCAGCTTGTCGGGTGAGGCCACCACCTACGAGCAGTACTTC. It is translated as CASSLSGEATTYEQYF.

The table lists this clonotype with a count of one. V and J are TRBV10-3 and TRBJ2-1; TRBD2 agrees at 7 bases. There are 13 residues in the CDR3. V was clipped by 4 bases and J by 13 bases; unmatched bases: 10. CDR1 is ENHRY and CDR2 is SYGVKD in the germline V gene. The CDR3 bases are TGTGCCATCAGTGGGGACGGGGGGAAGACCCAGTTCTTC. It is translated as CAISGDGGKTQFF.

V gene TRBV3-1 combines with J gene TRBJ1-4, with a possible D match to TRBD1 (6 bases). CDR1 and CDR2 from the germline V gene are LGHDT and YNNKEL (reference sequence). V lost 1 base, J lost 0 bases, and 18 bases lay in between. This CDR3 is built from 19 residues. In DNA form, the CDR3 reads TGTGCCAGCAGCCAAGGTGTGTGGGACAACCGTGCAACTAATGAAAAACTGTTTTTT. Its translation: CASSQGVWDNRATNEKLFF.

This clonotype was counted a single time. The rearrangement links TRBV3-1 to TRBJ1-2, with TRBD1 matching 7 bases. Looked up from germline, CDR1 is LGHDT and CDR2 is YNNKEL (reference sequence). The V gene end was trimmed by 4 bases and the J gene end by 4 bases; junction bases not matched to a gene: 12. The CDR3 loop spans 16 amino acids. This CDR3 is CASSRNLQGGSYGYTF. The CDR3 coding sequence is TGTGCCAGCAGCCGGAATCTGCAGGGGGGGTCCTATGGCTACACCTTC.

The chain uses TRBV6-5 and TRBJ1-2; D remains unclear. The CDR3 runs 14 residues. Trimming cost V 6 bases and J 4 bases, with 15 bases left between them. Per the germline V gene, CDR1 is MNHEY and CDR2 is SVGAGI. The CDR3, as DNA: TGTGCCAGCAGACCCCAACAGCAATCCTATGGCTACACCTTC. Encoded protein: CASRPQQQSYGYTF.

This chain links TRBV28 with TRBJ1-2, with 7 nucleotides matching TRBD1. The CDR3 is 15 amino acids. Looked up from germline, CDR1 is MDHEN and CDR2 is SYDVKM. Germline trimming cut 7 bases from V and 0 bases from J; bases unmatched to any gene: 8. This chain's CDR3 is CASIPGQRTNYGYTF. The CDR3 DNA is TGTGCCAGCATTCCGGGACAGAGAACTAACTATGGCTACACCTTC.

This clonotype has more than one count but fewer than ten. V and J are TRBV7-9 and TRBJ1-4, with TRBD1 matching 7 bases. Per germline, CDR1 SEHNR and CDR2 FQNEAQ (reference sequence). Unmatched junction bases numbered 9, after V lost 5 bases and J lost 6 bases. This CDR3 has 15 amino acids. CDR3 loop: CASSTRQGPDEKLFF. The CDR3 DNA sequence: TGTGCCAGCAGCACTCGACAGGGTCCGGATGAAAAACTGTTTTTT.

In its sample, this clonotype was seen a few times. The CDR3 reads CASSQDRSEGSYNEQFF. CDR3 in DNA: TGCGCCAGCAGCCAAGACCGGTCGGAAGGGTCCTACAATGAGCAGTTCTTC. J is TRBJ2-1 and V is TRBV4-3, with D unclear. Germline loops: CDR1 LGHNA, CDR2 YSLEER. Trimming took 0 bases from V and 1 from J, leaving 13 bases between them. The CDR3 is 17 residues long.

This clonotype has a handful of counts. The gene calls are TRBV28 and TRBJ2-5; D gene unclear. This CDR3 has 12 residues. V was trimmed by 8 bases and J by 3 bases, leaving 10 bases between them. Germline-derived CDR1 and CDR2 are MDHEN and SYDVKM. The CDR3 loop reads CASGRAEETQYF. CDR3 DNA sequence: TGTGCCAGCGGCCGGGCAGAAGAGACCCAGTACTTC.

V and J are TRBV20-1 and TRBJ2-4; 7 bases fit TRBD1. Losses at the gene ends were 7 bases for V and 13 bases for J; bases not matched to a gene: 16. The CDR3 is made up of 13 amino acids. CDR1 and CDR2 (germline): DFQATT, SNEGSKA (reference sequence). CDR3 sequence reads: CSGKGAGYSQQYF. The CDR3 DNA sequence: TGCAGTGGAAAGGGGGCAGGGTATAGCCAGCAGTACTTC.

The chain joins TRBV7-2 to TRBJ2-5, with D possibly TRBD1 on 6 matching bases. V was trimmed by 5 bases and J by 4 bases, leaving 17 bases between them. Germline CDR1 is SGHTA and CDR2 is FQGNSA. The CDR3 loop spans 15 amino acids. DNA for the CDR3: TGTGCCAGCAGCCTACAGGGTACCCTATCAGAGACCCAGTACTTC. Residues: CASSLQGTLSETQYF.

This clonotype was seen more than once but under ten times. This chain links TRBV15 with TRBJ2-3; TRBD2 aligns across 10 bases. The J segment lost 2 bases and the V segment lost 5 bases, leaving 7 bases of the junction unmatched. Germline V lookup: CDR1 LNHNV, CDR2 YYDKDF (reference sequence). The CDR3 totals 16 residues. The DNA of the CDR3 is TGTGCCACCAGCGGGGATAGCGGGGGGATCACAGATACGCAGTATTTT. Amino acids: CATSGDSGGITDTQYF.

The J gene is TRBJ2-5, the V gene TRBV6-6; TRBD1 is a possible D gene (6 bases). The V gene lost 6 bases and the J gene lost 2 bases, with 13 bases spanning the gap. This CDR3 spans 14 amino acids. Germline V gives CDR1 MNHNY, CDR2 SVGAGI (reference sequence). CDR3 nucleotide sequence: TGTGCCAGCAGCTACGACAGGTTACAAGAGACCCAGTACTTC. It encodes CASSYDRLQETQYF.

This rearrangement joins TRBV20-1 to TRBJ2-5; D is possibly TRBD1 or TRBD2 (7 bases each). This CDR3 is built from 13 residues. CDR1 is DFQATT and CDR2 is SNEGSKA in the germline V gene (reference sequence). The V end lost 0 bases, the J end lost 9 bases, and 14 bases lay between the germline ends. CDR3 region: CSAREGQAGAQYF. The CDR3 DNA reads TGCAGTGCTAGAGAAGGACAGGCGGGGGCCCAGTACTTC.

This clonotype was observed a handful of times. The chain couples TRBV18 to TRBJ1-6; 7 nucleotides match TRBD1. The CDR3 length is 15 residues. Trimming at V came to 5 bases and at J to 7 bases, leaving 8 bases not matched to a gene. Germline values: CDR1 KGHSH, CDR2 LQKENI. The CDR3 protein is CASSIRDSDNSPLHF. Written as DNA, the CDR3 is TGTGCCAGCTCAATCCGGGACAGCGACAATTCACCCCTCCACTTT.

This clonotype has only a few counts. The V and J genes are TRBV7-9 and TRBJ2-5; TRBD2 is a possible D gene (7 bases). Germline V gives CDR1 SEHNR, CDR2 FQNEAQ (reference sequence). This CDR3 region has 15 residues. The ends were cut back, 1 base at V and 2 bases at J, with 11 bases in the middle. The CDR3 DNA sequence: TGTGCCAGCAGCTTAGAAGGGGGGGGACAAGAGACCCAGTACTTC. Translating it yields CASSLEGGGQETQYF. Full variable domain (rest looked up from reference TRBV7-9 and TRBJ2-5): DTGVSQNPRHKITKRGQNVTFRCDPISEHNRLYWYRQTLGQGPEFLTYFQNEAQLEKSRLLSDRFSAERPKGSFSTLEIQRTEQGDSAMYLCASSLEGGGQETQYFGPGTRLLVL.